Listed here are 12 T cell receptor beta chains from one sample, sequenced in a study of control samples from healthy donors and cancer patients. Produced via immunoSEQ multiplex PCR; TCRdb's table is partial and in-frame only. This sample has approximately 94,000 clones; roughly 90% occur once, and the top ten carry 0.92%. Sequences were obtained from blood. Receptors were obtained from a woman aged 25 to 39 in good health.

V gene TRBV19 combines with J gene TRBJ1-1; perhaps TRBD1 as D (6 bases). V shed 4 bases and J shed 5 bases, with 11 bases lying between them. The CDR3 runs to 13 residues. The germline CDR1 and CDR2 sequences are LNHDA and SQIVND (reference sequence). Here the CDR3 reads CASSNRALTEAFF. CDR3 coding DNA: TGTGCCAGTAGTAACAGGGCCCTGACTGAAGCTTTCTTT.

The chain has TRBV3-1 (or the pseudogene TRBV3-2) and TRBJ1-4, with D tentatively TRBD1 (5 bases). Looked up from germline, CDR1 is LGHDT and CDR2 is YNNKEL (reference sequence). The CDR3 is made up of 15 amino acids. V lost 7 bases and J 6 bases, leaving 18 bases between the germline ends. The CDR3 region has the DNA TGTGCCAGCACCCGGAGGGGCGATAGGGATGAAAAACTGTTTTTT. Its protein is CASTRRGDRDEKLFF.

This rearrangement joins TRBV19 to TRBJ1-1, with no clear D. Trimming shortened V by 7 bases and J by 3 bases, and 9 bases separated the two germline ends. This CDR3 contains 12 residues. Per germline, CDR1 LNHDA and CDR2 SQIVND (reference sequence). The CDR3 sequence: CASTTAHTEAFF. The CDR3 region has the DNA TGTGCCAGTACCACGGCTCACACTGAAGCTTTCTTT. Combining the CDR3 with reference TRBV19 and TRBJ1-1 gives the whole variable domain DGGITQSPKYLFRKEGQNVTLSCEQNLNHDAMYWYRQDPGQGLRLIYYSQIVNDFQKGDIAEGYSVSREKKESFPLTVTSAQKNPTAFYLCASTTAHTEAFFGQGTRLTVV.

The V gene is TRBV15, the J gene TRBJ2-5, with 11 bases matching TRBD2. The CDR3 extends over 15 amino acids. Germline loops: CDR1 LNHNV, CDR2 YYDKDF (reference sequence). After removal of 1 base from V and 2 bases from J, the junction contained 0 bases not matched to a gene. The CDR3 bases are TGTGCCACCAGCAGAGGACTAGCGGGACAAGAGACCCAGTACTTC. It encodes CATSRGLAGQETQYF. Drawing the rest from reference TRBV15 and TRBJ2-5, the complete variable domain is DAMVIQNPRYQVTQFGKPVTLSCSQTLNHNVMYWYQQKSSQAPKLLFHYYDKDFNNEADTPDNFQSRRPNTSFCFLDIRSPGLGDTAMYLCATSRGLAGQETQYFGPGTRLLVL.

This clone occurred many times. The chain combines TRBV7-8 with TRBJ2-7; D is unresolved. CDR1 and CDR2 (germline): SGHVS, FQNEAQ. Between the trimmed V and J ends, which lost 5 bases and 1 base, there was a span of 6 bases. The CDR3 is 12 amino acids. CDR3: CASSVRSYEQYF. As DNA, the CDR3 is TGTGCCAGCAGCGTGCGTTCCTACGAGCAGTACTTC. Combining the CDR3 with reference TRBV7-8 and TRBJ2-7 gives the whole variable domain GAGVSQSPRYKVAKRGQDVALRCDPISGHVSLFWYQQALGQGPEFLTYFQNEAQLDKSGLPSDRFFAERPEGSVSTLKIQRTQQEDSAVYLCASSVRSYEQYFGPGTRLTVT.

The chain has TRBV5-5 and TRBJ2-1; 7 bases are shared with TRBD2. Germline V lookup: CDR1 SGHKS, CDR2 YYEKEE (reference sequence). The CDR3 spans 17 residues. J was trimmed by 4 bases and V by 5 bases; bases with no gene match: 15. CDR3 in DNA: TGTGCCAGCAGTTTTTCCCCCACGCGGGAGATATACAATGAGCAGTTCTTC. It specifies CASSFSPTREIYNEQFF.

The rearrangement links TRBV11-2 to TRBJ1-2; 8 bases line up with TRBD1. This CDR3 contains 14 residues. CDR1 is SGHAT and CDR2 is FQNNGV in the germline V gene. V was clipped by 4 bases and J by 8 bases; unmatched bases: 9. The DNA of the CDR3 is TGTGCCAGCAGCTATGGACAGGGACATTTAGGCTACACCTTC. Protein product: CASSYGQGHLGYTF.

V is TRBV7-9 and J is TRBJ2-7; the match to TRBD1 covers 7 bases. The CDR3 sequence is 14 residues long. Germline V gene data show CDR1 as SEHNR and CDR2 as FQNEAQ (reference sequence). After removal of 0 bases from V and 7 bases from J, the junction contained 6 bases not matched to a gene. CDR3 in DNA: TGTGCCAGCAGCTTAGCACAGGGGATCCGGGAGCAGTACTTC. Translated, it gives CASSLAQGIREQYF.

The rearrangement links TRBV29-1 to TRBJ2-7; 7 bases align to TRBD2. After removal of 3 bases from V and 4 bases from J, the junction contained 9 bases not matched to a gene. Germline V gives CDR1 SQVTM, CDR2 ANQGSEA. The CDR3 is 14 residues long. This CDR3 is CSVESRERRYEQYF. The CDR3 DNA follows: TGCAGCGTTGAGTCGCGGGAGAGGAGGTACGAGCAGTACTTC.

CDR3 sequence (DNA): TGTGCCAGTAGTGCGGAGACTAGAGTCCTGGAGACCCAGTACTTC. Translating gives CASSAETRVLETQYF. The chain combines TRBV19 with TRBJ2-5; a possible D gene is TRBD2 (6 bases). Trimming shortened V by 5 bases and J by 5 bases, and 18 bases separated the two germline ends. Germline values: CDR1 LNHDA, CDR2 SQIVND (reference sequence). The CDR3 contains 15 residues.

V and J are TRBV7-9 and TRBJ1-1; weak D call: TRBD1 (5 bases). The V end was cut by 1 base, the J end by 7 bases, with 10 bases between. This CDR3 comprises 13 residues. Germline CDR1 and CDR2: SEHNR and FQNEAQ (reference sequence). The CDR3 region has the DNA TGTGCCAGCAGCTTAGAAGGGGAGGGTGAAGCTTTCTTT. This sequence encodes CASSLEGEGEAFF.

This chain uses TRBV4-1 with TRBJ2-7, with D possibly matching TRBD2 (6 bases). Trimming removed 4 bases at V and 5 bases at J, with 12 bases between. The CDR3 runs to 13 residues. The germline V gene has CDR1 MGHRA and CDR2 YSYEKL. The CDR3, as DNA: TGCGCCAGCAGCCGCGGGACGCCCGACGAGCAGTACTTC. Protein product: CASSRGTPDEQYF.